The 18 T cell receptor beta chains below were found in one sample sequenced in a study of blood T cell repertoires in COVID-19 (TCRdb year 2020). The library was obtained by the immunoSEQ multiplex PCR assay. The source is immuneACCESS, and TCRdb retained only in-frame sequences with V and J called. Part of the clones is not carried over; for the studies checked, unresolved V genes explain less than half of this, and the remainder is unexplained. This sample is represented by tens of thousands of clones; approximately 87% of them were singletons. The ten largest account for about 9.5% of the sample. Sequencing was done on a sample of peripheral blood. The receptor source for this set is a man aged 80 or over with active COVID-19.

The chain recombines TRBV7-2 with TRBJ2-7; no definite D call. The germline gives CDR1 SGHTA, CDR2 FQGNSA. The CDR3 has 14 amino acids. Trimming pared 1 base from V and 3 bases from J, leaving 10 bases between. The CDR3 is CASSLVPYNYEQYF. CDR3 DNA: TGTGCCAGCAGCTTAGTCCCTTATAACTACGAGCAGTACTTC.

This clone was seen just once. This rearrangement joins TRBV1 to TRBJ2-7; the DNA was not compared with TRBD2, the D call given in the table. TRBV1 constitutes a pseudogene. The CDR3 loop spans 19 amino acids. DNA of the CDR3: TGCACCAGCAGCTCTTACTCGGGACTAGCGGGAGAAGATGGTGGCGAGCAGTACTTC. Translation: CTSSSYSGLAGEDGGEQYF.

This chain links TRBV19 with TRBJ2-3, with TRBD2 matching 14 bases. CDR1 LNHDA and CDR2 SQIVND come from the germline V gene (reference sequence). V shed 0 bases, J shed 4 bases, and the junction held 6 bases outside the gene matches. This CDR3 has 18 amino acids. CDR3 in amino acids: CASSIDHLGLAGADTQYF. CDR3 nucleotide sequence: TGTGCCAGTAGTATAGATCATTTGGGACTAGCGGGGGCAGATACGCAGTATTTT. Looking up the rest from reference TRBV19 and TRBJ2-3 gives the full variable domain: DGGITQSPKYLFRKEGQNVTLSCEQNLNHDAMYWYRQDPGQGLRLIYYSQIVNDFQKGDIAEGYSVSREKKESFPLTVTSAQKNPTAFYLCASSIDHLGLAGADTQYFGPGTRLTVL.

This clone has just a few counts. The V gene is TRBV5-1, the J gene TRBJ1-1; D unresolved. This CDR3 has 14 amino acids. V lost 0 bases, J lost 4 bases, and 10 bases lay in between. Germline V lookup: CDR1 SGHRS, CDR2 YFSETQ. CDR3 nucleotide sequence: TGCGCCAGCAGCTTGGTGACCGGGAGCACTGAAGCTTTCTTT. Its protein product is CASSLVTGSTEAFF.

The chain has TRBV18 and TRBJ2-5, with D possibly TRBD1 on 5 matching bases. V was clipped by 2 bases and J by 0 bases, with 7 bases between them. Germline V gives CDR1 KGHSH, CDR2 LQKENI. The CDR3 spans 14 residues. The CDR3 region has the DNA TGTGCCAGCTCACCAAACAGGAACCAAGAGACCCAGTACTTC. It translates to CASSPNRNQETQYF.

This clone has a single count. In DNA form, the CDR3 reads TGCGCCAGCAGCTTGGGAGAGGGATACGAGCAGTACTTC. Translation gives CASSLGEGYEQYF. The rearrangement joins TRBV5-1 to TRBJ2-7; tentatively, D is TRBD2 (5 bases). Germline-derived CDR1 and CDR2 are SGHRS and YFSETQ. CDR3 length: 13 residues. V was trimmed by 0 bases and J by 4 bases, leaving 8 bases between them. The full variable domain, its missing parts supplied by reference TRBV5-1 and TRBJ2-7, is KAGVTQTPRYLIKTRGQQVTLSCSPISGHRSVSWYQQTPGQGLQFLFEYFSETQRNKGNFPGRFSGRQFSNSRSEMNVSTLELGDSALYLCASSLGEGYEQYFGPGTRLTVT.

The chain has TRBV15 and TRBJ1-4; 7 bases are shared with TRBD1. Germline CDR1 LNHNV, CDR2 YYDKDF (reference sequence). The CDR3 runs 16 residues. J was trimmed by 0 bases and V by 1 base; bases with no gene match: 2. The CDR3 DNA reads TGTGCCACCAGCAGAGGGGACAGATCAACTAATGAAAAACTGTTTTTT. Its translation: CATSRGDRSTNEKLFF.

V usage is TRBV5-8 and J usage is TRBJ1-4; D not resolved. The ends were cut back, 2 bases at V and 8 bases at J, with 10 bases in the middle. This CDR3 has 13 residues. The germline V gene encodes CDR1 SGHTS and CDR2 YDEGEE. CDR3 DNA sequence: TGTGCCAGCAGCTTTCAGGTAAAAGAAAAACTGTTTTTT. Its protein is CASSFQVKEKLFF.

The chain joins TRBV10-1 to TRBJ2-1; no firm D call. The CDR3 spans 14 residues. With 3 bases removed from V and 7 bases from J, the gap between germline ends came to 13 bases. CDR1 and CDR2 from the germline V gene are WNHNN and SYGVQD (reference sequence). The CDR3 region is CASSDGRPRNEQFF. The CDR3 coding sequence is TGCGCCAGCAGTGACGGCCGGCCCAGGAATGAGCAGTTCTTC.

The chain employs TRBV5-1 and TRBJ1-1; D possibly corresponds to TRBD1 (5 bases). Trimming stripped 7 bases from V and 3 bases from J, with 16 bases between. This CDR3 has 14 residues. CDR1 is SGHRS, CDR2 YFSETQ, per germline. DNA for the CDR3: TGCGCCAGCGTTACGACTCAGGGTTACACTGAAGCTTTCTTT. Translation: CASVTTQGYTEAFF.

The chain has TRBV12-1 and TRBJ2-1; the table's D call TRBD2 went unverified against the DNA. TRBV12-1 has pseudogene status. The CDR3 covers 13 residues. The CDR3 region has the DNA TGTGCCAGGGGGTCCGGGGGACCTGGGGAGCAGTTCTTC. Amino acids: CARGSGGPGEQFF.

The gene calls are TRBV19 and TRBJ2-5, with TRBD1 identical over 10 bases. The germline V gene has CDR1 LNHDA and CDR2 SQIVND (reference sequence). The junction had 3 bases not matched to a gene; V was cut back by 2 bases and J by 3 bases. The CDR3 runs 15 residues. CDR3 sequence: CASSIIGQGEETQYF. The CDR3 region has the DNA TGTGCCAGTAGTATAATCGGACAGGGGGAAGAGACCCAGTACTTC.

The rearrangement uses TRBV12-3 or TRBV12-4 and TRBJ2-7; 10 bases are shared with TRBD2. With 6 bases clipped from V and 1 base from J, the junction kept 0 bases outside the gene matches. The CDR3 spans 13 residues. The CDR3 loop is CASRLAGSYEQYF. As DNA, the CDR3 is TGTGCCAGCAGACTAGCGGGGTCCTACGAGCAGTACTTC.

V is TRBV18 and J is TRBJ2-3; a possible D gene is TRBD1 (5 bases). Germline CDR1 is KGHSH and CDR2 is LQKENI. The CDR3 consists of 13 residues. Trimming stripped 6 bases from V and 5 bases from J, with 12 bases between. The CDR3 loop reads CASSMTEVDTQYF. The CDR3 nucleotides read TGTGCCAGCTCCATGACAGAGGTAGATACGCAGTATTTT.

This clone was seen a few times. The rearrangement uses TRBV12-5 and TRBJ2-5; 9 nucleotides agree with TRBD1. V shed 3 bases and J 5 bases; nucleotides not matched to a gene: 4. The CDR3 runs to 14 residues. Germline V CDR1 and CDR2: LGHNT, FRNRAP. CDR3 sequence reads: CASGLGQGSETQYF. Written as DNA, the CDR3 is TGTGCTAGTGGTTTAGGACAGGGGAGCGAGACCCAGTACTTC.

The CDR3 reads CASTLRGGGYNSPLHF. The CDR3 bases are TGTGCCAGCACCCTAAGGGGGGGAGGGTATAATTCACCCCTCCACTTT. The chain couples TRBV27 to TRBJ1-6, with D possibly TRBD1 on 6 matching bases. With 7 bases removed from V and 4 bases from J, the gap between germline ends came to 17 bases. Germline V gene lookup returns CDR1 MNHEY and CDR2 SMNVEV (reference sequence). This CDR3 is 16 amino acids long.

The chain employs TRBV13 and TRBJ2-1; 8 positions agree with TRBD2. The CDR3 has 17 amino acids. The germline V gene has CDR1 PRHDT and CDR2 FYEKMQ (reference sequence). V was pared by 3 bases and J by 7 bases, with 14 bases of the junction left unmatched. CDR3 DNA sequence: TGTGCCAGCAGCTTCTACGGCGGGAGGACCTACGGGAATGAGCAGTTCTTC. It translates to CASSFYGGRTYGNEQFF.

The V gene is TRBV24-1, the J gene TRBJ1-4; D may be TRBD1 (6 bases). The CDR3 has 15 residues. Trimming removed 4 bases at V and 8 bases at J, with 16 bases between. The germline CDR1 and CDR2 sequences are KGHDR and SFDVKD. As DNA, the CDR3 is TGTGCCACCAGTGAGGGAACAGGGACGGTAGAAAAACTGTTTTTT. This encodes CATSEGTGTVEKLFF.